This entry lists 15 T cell receptor beta chains sequenced from one sample in a study of T-cell reconstitution after alpha-beta-depleted transplantation in children listed by TCRdb under 2016. The library was obtained by PCR. Sequencing took place on an Illumina HiSeq 2500. TCR libraries were prepared with molecular barcoding, using unique molecular identifiers to normalize TCRbeta repertoire quantification. TCRdb reworked the public reads: Q25 trimming with fastp, MiXCR clone assembly, productive beta chains retained. Every entry covers one CDR3 protein and lists the most common genes and DNA from its rows. The sample has 750,000 to 950,000 distinct CDR3 sequences on record, approximately 15% of them singletons. Together, the top ten hold approximately 5% of the sample. In the paper's terms, the treatment or condition label means: allogeneic hematopoietic cell transplantation with graft depleted of TCRalphabeta T cells and CD19 B cells.

The sample was PBMCs, mostly from graft donor cells, taken 360 days after TCRalphabeta/CD19-depleted stem cell transplant. The source is a male patient under 18 who had a stem cell transplant for acute lymphoblastic leukemia, so the T cells may come from the graft donor.

This clonotype was observed at least ten times. This chain connects TRBV20-1 to TRBJ2-5; 11 bases are a match to TRBD1. The V and J ends lost 3 bases and 5 bases, in that order; junction bases with no gene match: 11. The V gene's germline CDR1 is DFQATT and CDR2 SNEGSKA (reference sequence). The CDR3 is 16 amino acids. This CDR3 is CSARVPRTGGDETQYF. The DNA of the CDR3 is TGCAGTGCTAGGGTCCCCCGGACAGGGGGCGATGAGACCCAGTACTTC.

CDR3 protein: CASSPMASGRGKTQYF. The CDR3 nucleotides read TGCGCCAGCAGCCCCATGGCTAGCGGGAGAGGAAAGACCCAGTACTTC. The V call is TRBV4-1, the J call TRBJ2-5; 10 positions agree with TRBD2. Germline V gene data show CDR1 as MGHRA and CDR2 as YSYEKL. The CDR3 covers 16 residues. V lost 4 bases to trimming and J lost 6 bases; unmatched junction nucleotides: 11.

This chain links TRBV9 with TRBJ1-1; D remains unclear. V lost 0 bases to trimming and J lost 7 bases, with 22 bases between them. The germline V gene encodes CDR1 SGDLS and CDR2 YYNGEE. This CDR3 has 17 residues. CDR3 amino acids: CASSVGGVPVGSGEAFF. The CDR3 nucleotides read TGTGCCAGCAGCGTAGGTGGGGTACCCGTCGGCTCGGGTGAAGCTTTCTTT.

This clonotype was detected ten times or more. The chain has TRBV5-1 and TRBJ2-1; tentatively, D is TRBD1 (7 bases). Trimming removed 4 bases at V and 4 bases at J, with 9 bases between. This CDR3 is 13 amino acids long. The V gene's germline CDR1 is SGHRS and CDR2 YFSETQ. The CDR3 sequence: CASSQGGYNEQFF. The DNA of the CDR3 is TGCGCCAGCAGCCAGGGGGGTTACAATGAGCAGTTCTTC. The full variable domain, completed using reference TRBV5-1 and TRBJ2-1, is KAGVTQTPRYLIKTRGQQVTLSCSPISGHRSVSWYQQTPGQGLQFLFEYFSETQRNKGNFPGRFSGRQFSNSRSEMNVSTLELGDSALYLCASSQGGYNEQFFGPGTRLTVL.

A few counts support this clonotype. The rearrangement links TRBV5-1 to TRBJ1-6; 7 bases map to TRBD1. Germline loops: CDR1 SGHRS, CDR2 YFSETQ. V lost 7 bases and J lost 8; bases outside the gene matches: 9. The CDR3 loop spans 14 amino acids. The CDR3 loop is CASQVNRGDSPLHF. CDR3 nucleotide sequence: TGCGCCAGCCAAGTCAACAGGGGCGATTCACCCCTCCACTTT.

The genes are TRBV12-3 or TRBV12-4 and TRBJ1-2, with a possible D match to TRBD1 (5 bases). The germline V and J ends were trimmed by 7 bases and 2 bases, with 17 bases remaining between them. The CDR3 covers 15 residues. The CDR3, as DNA: TGTGCCAGCACCCCCGACGGGGGAGAAAACTATGGCTACACCTTC. As protein: CASTPDGGENYGYTF.

This clonotype was counted many times. V is TRBV7-3 and J is TRBJ2-2, with D possibly TRBD2 on 6 matching bases. CDR1 is SGHTA and CDR2 is FQGTGA in the germline V gene. The CDR3 is 17 amino acids. Trimming removed 5 bases from V and 6 bases from J, with 22 bases in between. The CDR3 region has the DNA TGTGCCAGCAGCCCTCGACTAGGACGTTTAGATTCCGGGGAGCTGTTTTTT. Protein product: CASSPRLGRLDSGELFF.

The table lists this clonotype with many counts. The chain carries TRBV4-1 and TRBJ2-1; D assignment may be TRBD1 or TRBD2 (5 bases each). Trimming took 4 bases from V and 1 from J, leaving 14 bases between them. The germline CDR1 and CDR2 sequences are MGHRA and YSYEKL. The CDR3 consists of 16 residues. The CDR3 DNA is TGCGCCAGCAGCCCTTCTGGGGGTGGGTCCTACAATGAGCAGTTCTTC. Its translation: CASSPSGGGSYNEQFF.

The V and J genes are TRBV5-1 and TRBJ2-7; the D gene is possibly TRBD1 (6 bases). Trimming removed 4 bases at V and 6 bases at J, with 17 bases between. The CDR3 totals 14 residues. CDR1 is SGHRS, CDR2 YFSETQ, per germline. The CDR3 region is CASSPPITGIEQYF. The CDR3, as DNA: TGCGCCAGCAGCCCACCTATTACAGGGATCGAGCAGTACTTC. The full variable domain, with the rest looked up from reference TRBV5-1 and TRBJ2-7, is KAGVTQTPRYLIKTRGQQVTLSCSPISGHRSVSWYQQTPGQGLQFLFEYFSETQRNKGNFPGRFSGRQFSNSRSEMNVSTLELGDSALYLCASSPPITGIEQYFGPGTRLTVT.

The gene calls are TRBV2 and TRBJ2-1, with D perhaps matching TRBD2 (6 bases). CDR1 and CDR2 from the germline V gene are SNHLY and FYNNEI. The CDR3 totals 14 residues. Between the trimmed V and J ends, which lost 10 bases and 2 bases, there was a span of 15 bases. As DNA, the CDR3 is TGTGCCATACTTCTAGCGCCGACCTACAATGAGCAGTTCTTC. Translation: CAILLAPTYNEQFF.

This clonotype was counted only a few times. The rearrangement links TRBV12-3 or TRBV12-4 to TRBJ2-7; 10 bases are a match to TRBD2. V trimming: 6 bases; J trimming: 3 bases; junction bases outside the gene matches: 8. This CDR3 spans 15 amino acids. In nucleotides, the CDR3 is TGTGCCAGCAGAGGGGGACTAGCGCAACTCTACGAGCAGTACTTC. Amino acid sequence: CASRGGLAQLYEQYF.

Comments on this clonotype: The conserved closing phenylalanine or tryptophan is absent in this CDR3, likely reflecting a read error. The gene calls are TRBV7-9 and TRBJ1-1; D is ambiguous. CDR1 and CDR2 from the germline V gene are SEHNR and FQNEAQ (reference sequence). The CDR3 totals 13 residues. V was clipped by 5 bases and J by 4 bases, with 11 bases between them. CDR3 protein: CASSLIWGTEAFY. CDR3 coding DNA: TGTGCCAGCAGCCTTATTTGGGGCACTGAAGCTTTCTAT.

Note on this clonotype: This may be a read error, as it is one base from a much larger clone. As the CDR3 is not closed by the conserved phenylalanine or tryptophan, this likely results from a read error. V is TRBV15 and J is TRBJ2-3; 11 bases map to TRBD2. Germline CDR1 LNHNV, CDR2 YYDKDF (reference sequence). Unmatched junction bases numbered 4, after V lost 0 bases and J lost 2 bases. The CDR3 has 17 residues. As DNA, the CDR3 is TGTGCCACCAGCAGAGAGGGACTAGCGGTCCCCACAGATACGCAGTATTAT. It codes for CATSREGLAVPTDTQYY.

This clonotype has a count of ten or more. CDR3 sequence reads: CSVGRDRRDGYTF. The DNA for the CDR3 is TGCAGCGTTGGCCGGGACAGGAGAGATGGCTACACCTTC. The rearrangement links TRBV29-1 to TRBJ1-2; TRBD1 agrees at 8 bases. The CDR3 runs 13 residues. The V gene end was trimmed by 4 bases and the J gene end by 6 bases; junction bases not matched to a gene: 7. CDR1 and CDR2 (germline): SQVTM, ANQGSEA.

The chain is built from TRBV6-5 and TRBJ2-7; D unresolved. V lost 0 bases, J lost 6 bases, and 12 bases lay in between. Germline V lookup: CDR1 MNHEY, CDR2 SVGAGI. The CDR3 consists of 14 residues. The CDR3 nucleotides read TGTGCCAGCAGTTACTCGAGGTTGGGGTCCGAGCAGTACTTC. Amino acids: CASSYSRLGSEQYF.